This T cell receptor beta chain stems from a study of cytomegalovirus exposure and HLA in healthy donors. Study-level information: A prior study identified 100 million to 130 million unique TCR beta sequences from around 180 million T cells.

Both 60 Vbeta primers and 13 Jbeta primers went into the PCR. Only in-frame clones appear in the TCRdb table, and some are missing; sequencing was by immunoSEQ multiplex PCR. This sample has 150,000 or so clones, with roughly 80% found just once. Study-level results: The listing of 150 to 200 TCR beta chains classed them as cytomegalovirus-associated.

This CDR3 contains 16 residues. V lost 2 bases and J lost 4; bases outside the gene matches: 9. Germline V gives CDR1 MGHRA, CDR2 YSYEKL. This clone appeared once. Its target is unknown. The specimen sequenced was PBMCs. The clonotype originates from a woman between 45 and 65 years old in good health and CMV-seropositive. V and J are TRBV4-1 and TRBJ1-2; 8 bases agree with TRBD1. For the CDR3, the DNA is TGCGCCAGCAGCCAATTTCAGGGGGCTGAGGGCTATGGCTACACCTTC. This gives the protein CASSQFQGAEGYGYTF.